Below, 13 T cell receptor beta chains from the same sample are listed, as sequenced in a study of blood T cell repertoires in COVID-19. TCRdb's table, derived via immunoSEQ multiplex PCR, lists solely in-frame clones and lacks some. The sample includes roughly 250,000 clones, roughly 93% of them seen just once. The source material was PBMCs or T cells enriched from blood (not recorded which). The source is a woman in her forties with acute COVID-19.

This chain connects TRBV6-4 to TRBJ2-2; D is uncertain. Germline V CDR1 and CDR2: MRHNA, SNTAGT. The CDR3 runs to 13 residues. V lost 2 bases and J 2 bases, leaving 3 bases between the germline ends. CDR3 coding DNA: TGTGCCAGCAGTGACACTAACACCGGGGAGCTGTTTTTT. The encoded protein is CASSDTNTGELFF.

This chain connects TRBV12-5 to TRBJ1-2; TRBD1 matches at 9 bases. This CDR3 comprises 16 residues. Germline CDR1 reads LGHNT; CDR2 reads FRNRAP. Trimming removed 1 base from V and 2 bases from J; junction bases left unmatched: 5. The CDR3 bases are TGTGCTAGTGGTTTGGCCAGGACAGGGGTGAACTATGGCTACACCTTC. This codes for CASGLARTGVNYGYTF. The complete variable domain, with remaining parts taken from reference TRBV12-5 and TRBJ1-2, reads DARVTQTPRHKVTEMGQEVTMRCQPILGHNTVFWYRQTMMQGLELLAYFRNRAPLDDSGMPKDRFSAEMPDATLATLKIQPSEPRDSAVYFCASGLARTGVNYGYTFGSGTRLTVV.

The V and J genes are TRBV5-1 and TRBJ1-4; unclear D gene. The V gene's germline CDR1 is SGHRS and CDR2 YFSETQ. CDR3 size: 14 residues. V lost 0 bases and J 10 bases, leaving 13 bases between the germline ends. CDR3 residues: CASSLDSTKGKLFF. DNA of the CDR3: TGCGCCAGCAGCTTGGACTCGACTAAAGGAAAACTGTTTTTT.

The genes are TRBV7-2 and TRBJ2-1, with a possible D match to TRBD2 (6 bases). Trimming pared 4 bases from V and 9 bases from J, leaving 16 bases between. The length of the CDR3 is 14 residues. CDR1 and CDR2 (germline): SGHTA, FQGNSA. The CDR3 DNA is TGTGCCAGCAGCTCTTCGGGGGTGTGGGGTGAGCAGTTCTTC. It codes for CASSSSGVWGEQFF.

In this sample, this clone turned up once. V gene TRBV4-3 combines with J gene TRBJ2-1; TRBD2 matches at 8 bases. CDR3 length: 16 residues. V shed 1 base, J shed 3 bases, and the junction held 5 bases outside the gene matches. Germline lookup yields CDR1 LGHNA and CDR2 YSLEER. CDR3 nucleotide sequence: TGCGCCAGCAGCCAAGTTAGTAGCGGGGTCTACAATGAGCAGTTCTTC. It yields the protein CASSQVSSGVYNEQFF.

This chain connects TRBV7-8 to TRBJ1-6; the D gene is possibly TRBD1 (5 bases). CDR1 SGHVS and CDR2 FQNEAQ come from the germline V gene. The V end was cut by 3 bases, the J end by 5 bases, with 17 bases between. CDR3 length: 17 residues. CDR3 region: CASSFGGAGPNNSPLHF. In nucleotides, the CDR3 is TGTGCCAGCAGCTTCGGCGGCGCGGGACCCAATAATTCACCCCTCCACTTT. Supplemented by reference TRBV7-8 and TRBJ1-6, the full variable domain reads GAGVSQSPRYKVAKRGQDVALRCDPISGHVSLFWYQQALGQGPEFLTYFQNEAQLDKSGLPSDRFFAERPEGSVSTLKIQRTQQEDSAVYLCASSFGGAGPNNSPLHFGNGTRLTVT.

This clone was detected once. The chain uses TRBV20-1 and TRBJ1-2; no firm D call. The ends were cut back, 3 bases at V and 4 bases at J, with 6 bases in the middle. CDR1 and CDR2 (germline): DFQATT, SNEGSKA (reference sequence). The CDR3 loop spans 11 amino acids. The CDR3 protein is CSASGVYGYTF. The DNA of the CDR3 is TGCAGTGCTAGTGGAGTCTATGGCTACACCTTC.

The V gene is TRBV28, the J gene TRBJ1-1; a possible D gene is TRBD1 (5 bases). Per germline, CDR1 MDHEN and CDR2 SYDVKM. The length of the CDR3 is 13 residues. V dropped 5 bases and J dropped 4 bases, with 11 bases sitting between them. CDR3 sequence (DNA): TGTGCCAGCAGTCCAGGGTCCGGCACTGAAGCTTTCTTT. As protein: CASSPGSGTEAFF. Combining the CDR3 with reference TRBV28 and TRBJ1-1 gives the whole variable domain DVKVTQSSRYLVKRTGEKVFLECVQDMDHENMFWYRQDPGLGLRLIYFSYDVKMKEKGDIPEGYSVSREKKERFSLILESASTNQTSMYLCASSPGSGTEAFFGQGTRLTVV.

The rearrangement links TRBV4-3 to TRBJ1-1; D might be TRBD1 (5 bases). Germline values: CDR1 LGHNA, CDR2 YSLEER. V lost 0 bases and J 4 bases, leaving 15 bases between the germline ends. This CDR3 is built from 16 residues. The CDR3 loop is CASSQDVGGATTEAFF. CDR3 bases: TGCGCCAGCAGCCAAGATGTCGGAGGGGCGACCACTGAAGCTTTCTTT.

This chain joins TRBV9 and TRBJ2-1, with 15 bases identical to TRBD2. V gave up 3 bases and J gave up 9 bases; unmatched junction bases: 7. The CDR3 spans 16 residues. Germline V gene data show CDR1 as SGDLS and CDR2 as YYNGEE. This CDR3 is CASSERGLAGGGEQFF. The CDR3 nucleotides are TGTGCCAGCAGCGAAAGGGGACTAGCGGGAGGAGGTGAGCAGTTCTTC.

The J gene is TRBJ1-1, the V gene TRBV7-8; D is unresolved. Trimming stripped 5 bases from V and 0 bases from J, with 7 bases between. The germline CDR1 and CDR2 sequences are SGHVS and FQNEAQ. The CDR3 has 13 amino acids. CDR3 region: CASSGTMNTEAFF. CDR3 nucleotide sequence: TGTGCCAGCAGCGGAACTATGAACACTGAAGCTTTCTTT. Based on the CDR3 plus reference TRBV7-8 and TRBJ1-1, the full variable domain is GAGVSQSPRYKVAKRGQDVALRCDPISGHVSLFWYQQALGQGPEFLTYFQNEAQLDKSGLPSDRFFAERPEGSVSTLKIQRTQQEDSAVYLCASSGTMNTEAFFGQGTRLTVV.

This sequence joins TRBV15 and TRBJ1-1, with 7 bases matching TRBD1. V lost 0 bases and J lost 3; bases outside the gene matches: 4. There are 15 residues in the CDR3. Germline V lookup: CDR1 LNHNV, CDR2 YYDKDF (reference sequence). DNA for the CDR3: TGTGCCACCAGCAGAGAACCCAGGGGGGACACTGAAGCTTTCTTT. It encodes CATSREPRGDTEAFF.

The genes are TRBV5-1 and TRBJ2-5, with D perhaps matching TRBD1 (6 bases). The CDR3 extends over 15 amino acids. Looked up from germline, CDR1 is SGHRS and CDR2 is YFSETQ. V was cut by 1 base and J by 0 bases, with 10 bases left in between. The CDR3 DNA follows: TGCGCCAGCAGCTTGTGGCAGGGGTACCAAGAGACCCAGTACTTC. Residues: CASSLWQGYQETQYF.